The following is a T cell receptor (beta chain) sequence with its context. Its antigen is not identified. The sample originates from a study of cytomegalovirus exposure and HLA in healthy donors. Study-level findings and limits: Accurate HLA-A and HLA-B prediction from TCR beta sequences was reported for most subjects.

CDR1 is LGHNA and CDR2 is YNFKEQ in the germline V gene. This CDR3 has 14 amino acids. V was pared by 1 base and J by 0 bases, with 7 bases between. PCR amplification relied on 60 Vbeta primers (plus 13 Jbeta primers). The assay was immunoSEQ multiplex PCR, and TCRdb's table has in-frame clones only and misses some. Its table records over 150,000 clones. The source material was PBMCs. The chain uses TRBV4-2 and TRBJ2-7; D call uncertain. The receptor was derived from a boy aged 5 to 17 in good health and CMV-seronegative. The CDR3 region has the DNA TGTGCCAGCAGCCAAGCGGTGAGCTCCTACGAGCAGTACTTC. Translating gives CASSQAVSSYEQYF.